This T cell receptor beta chain derives from a study of vaccination and CD4 T cells after COVID-19. Study information: Each person enrolled got two BNT162b2 or mRNA-1273 vaccine doses. For control cultures, the treatment was a CEFX pool, an HIV-1 Nef pool, or no peptide. General study findings and limits: Researchers looked at relatively few convalescent patients and had no early post-infection timepoints.

Treatment defined: approximately nine-day PBMC culture with coronavirus spike peptide pools or control peptides (ViraFEST assay). Patients returned positive PCR results between March and December 2020, earlier than US Alpha, Beta and Delta variants. Oncomine TCR Beta short-read sequencing was applied to DNA from cultured CD4+ T cells. Via MiXCR, TCRdb re-called the PCR reads, giving one row per CDR3 protein. The sample records 15,000 to 20,000 distinct CDR3 sequences, under 80% being singletons. This CDR3 is built from 15 residues. Trimming took 5 bases from V and 2 from J, leaving 16 bases between them. Germline values: CDR1 DFQATT, CDR2 SNEGSKA (reference sequence). This clonotype was detected once. Its antigen remains unknown.

The sequence derives from a human donor who had recovered from COVID-19. The material sequenced was CD4+ T cells from blood, cultured in vitro. The chain recombines TRBV20-1 with TRBJ1-3; D is uncertain. The CDR3 loop reads CSAETQRTAGNTIYF. The CDR3 DNA follows: TGCAGTGCTGAAACTCAAAGGACCGCTGGAAACACCATATATTTT.